The 11 T cell receptor beta chains presented below share a single source sample, sequenced in a study of blood T cell repertoires in COVID-19. The protocol was immunoSEQ multiplex PCR, while the TCRdb copy is restricted to in-frame clones and leaves out a portion. The repertoire holds about 40,000 clones, with roughly 80% as singletons. Material for sequencing was peripheral blood. Every receptor here comes from a human donor with acute or convalescent COVID-19. The donor label of this sample is uncertain.

The chain combines TRBV3-1 (or the pseudogene TRBV3-2) with TRBJ1-1; D not resolved. The CDR3 runs 14 residues. Trimming removed 6 bases at V and 4 bases at J, with 15 bases between. Germline V gene lookup returns CDR1 LGHDT and CDR2 YNNKEL (reference sequence). The CDR3 protein is CASSRTFEGTEAFF. The DNA of the CDR3 is TGTGCCAGCAGTCGCACCTTCGAGGGCACTGAAGCTTTCTTT.

The V and J genes are TRBV11-2 and TRBJ2-1, with 7 bases lining up with TRBD1. The CDR3 covers 15 residues. V lost 1 base to trimming and J lost 6 bases; unmatched junction nucleotides: 6. Per germline, CDR1 SGHAT and CDR2 FQNNGV. CDR3 sequence: CASSLGTGVRNEQFF. CDR3 bases: TGTGCCAGCAGCTTAGGGACAGGAGTTCGCAATGAGCAGTTCTTC. Complete variable domain (other parts from reference TRBV11-2 and TRBJ2-1): EAGVAQSPRYKIIEKRQSVAFWCNPISGHATLYWYQQILGQGPKLLIQFQNNGVVDDSQLPKDRFSAERLKGVDSTLKIQPAKLEDSAVYLCASSLGTGVRNEQFFGPGTRLTVL.

This chain connects TRBV28 to TRBJ2-3, with a tentative D call TRBD2 (5 bases). The CDR3 runs 14 residues. Germline CDR1 MDHEN, CDR2 SYDVKM. V lost 5 bases and J lost 1, with 10 bases in between. The CDR3 DNA is TGTGCCAGCAGTGACGGACTTGGCACAGATACGCAGTATTTT. As protein: CASSDGLGTDTQYF.

The chain joins TRBV27 to TRBJ2-3; maybe TRBD2 (5 bases). Germline assignment: CDR1 MNHEY and CDR2 SMNVEV (reference sequence). The CDR3 has 14 residues. Trimming pared 0 bases from V and 5 bases from J, leaving 9 bases between. CDR3 coding DNA: TGTGCCAGCAGTTTATCTCTCGGGATAGATACGCAGTATTTT. This gives the protein CASSLSLGIDTQYF.

The genes are TRBV5-6 and TRBJ1-1; D not resolved. The CDR3 contains 15 residues. CDR1 and CDR2 (germline): SGHDT, YYEEEE. V lost 0 bases to trimming and J lost 1 base, with 10 bases between them. The CDR3 DNA reads TGTGCCAGCAGCTTGGGGCTCCTGGCGAACACTGAAGCTTTCTTT. It is translated as CASSLGLLANTEAFF.

The chain combines TRBV10-2 with TRBJ2-5; D perhaps matches TRBD2 (5 bases). The CDR3 loop spans 16 amino acids. V gave up 2 bases and J gave up 4 bases, with 17 bases separating them. Looked up from germline, CDR1 is WSHSY and CDR2 is SAAADI. As DNA, the CDR3 is TGCGCCAGCAGTGAGCTCGGGGTGGAGGCGGGAGAGACCCAGTACTTC. This encodes CASSELGVEAGETQYF.

The chain links TRBV18 to TRBJ2-5; 9 bases are a match to TRBD2. CDR1 is KGHSH, CDR2 LQKENI, per germline. The CDR3 loop spans 16 amino acids. Unmatched junction bases numbered 7, after V lost 2 bases and J lost 3 bases. The CDR3 DNA is TGTGCCAGCTCACCAAGGTCTAGCGGGGTCAAAGAGACCCAGTACTTC. Translating it yields CASSPRSSGVKETQYF.

V is TRBV28 and J is TRBJ2-7; TRBD2 matches at 8 bases. CDR3 length: 15 amino acids. Germline V lookup: CDR1 MDHEN, CDR2 SYDVKM. The junction had 13 bases not matched to a gene; V was cut back by 8 bases and J by 4 bases. In DNA form, the CDR3 reads TGTGCCAGCCGAAGCCCGGGACTAGAGGGTTACGAGCAGTACTTC. This codes for CASRSPGLEGYEQYF. The variable domain in full, with the rest retrieved from reference TRBV28 and TRBJ2-7, is DVKVTQSSRYLVKRTGEKVFLECVQDMDHENMFWYRQDPGLGLRLIYFSYDVKMKEKGDIPEGYSVSREKKERFSLILESASTNQTSMYLCASRSPGLEGYEQYFGPGTRLTVT.

This chain uses TRBV4-1 with TRBJ1-2, with 9 bases identical to TRBD1. Germline V gene lookup returns CDR1 MGHRA and CDR2 YSYEKL. Losses at the gene ends were 1 base for V and 7 bases for J; bases not matched to a gene: 7. CDR3 size: 15 residues. The CDR3: CASSQAGTGGTGYTF. CDR3 in DNA: TGCGCCAGCAGCCAAGCTGGTACAGGGGGCACTGGCTACACCTTC.

The chain employs TRBV30 and TRBJ2-1; TRBD2 is a possible D gene (7 bases). Looked up from germline, CDR1 is GTSNPN and CDR2 is SVGIG (reference sequence). V lost 0 bases and J lost 5, with 11 bases in between. This CDR3 is built from 14 residues. CDR3 sequence (DNA): TGTGCCTGGAGTGTCTCGGGGGGCCACAATGAGCAGTTCTTC. The encoded protein is CAWSVSGGHNEQFF.

The chain couples TRBV10-3 to TRBJ2-2, with TRBD2 as a possible D gene (5 bases). The V and J ends lost 6 bases and 5 bases respectively, with 16 bases between them. CDR1 is ENHRY, CDR2 SYGVKD, per germline. CDR3 length: 15 residues. The CDR3, as DNA: TGTGCCATCAGACCCGACGGCCGGGGAACCGGGGAGCTGTTTTTT. Amino acid sequence: CAIRPDGRGTGELFF.